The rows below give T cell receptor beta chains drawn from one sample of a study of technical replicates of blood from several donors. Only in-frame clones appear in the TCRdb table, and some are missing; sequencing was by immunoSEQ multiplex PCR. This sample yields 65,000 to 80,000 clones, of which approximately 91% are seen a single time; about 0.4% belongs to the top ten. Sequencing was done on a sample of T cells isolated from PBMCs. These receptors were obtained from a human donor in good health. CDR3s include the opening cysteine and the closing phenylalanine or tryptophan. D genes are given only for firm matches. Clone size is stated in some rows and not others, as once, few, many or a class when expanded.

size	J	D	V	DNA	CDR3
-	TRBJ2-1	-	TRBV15	TGTGCCACCAGGGCTTTCCTCTTC	CATRAFLF
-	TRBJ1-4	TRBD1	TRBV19	TGTGCCAGCCGGGACAGGGAGTCTGAAAAACTGTTTTTT	CASRDRESEKLFF
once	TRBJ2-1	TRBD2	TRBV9	TGTGCCAGCAGAGCGGGACTAGCGAGCAATGAGCAGTTCTTC	CASRAGLASNEQFF
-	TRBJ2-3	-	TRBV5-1	TGCGCCAGCAGCCCAGGCACAGGCCACACAGATACGCAGTATTTT	CASSPGTGHTDTQYF
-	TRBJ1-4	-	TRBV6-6	TGTGCCAGCCTCGGGTATATGACTAATGAAAAACTGTTTTTT	CASLGYMTNEKLFF
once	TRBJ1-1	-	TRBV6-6	TGTGCCAGCAGTTACCCTAACCTGAACACTGAAGCTTTCTTT	CASSYPNLNTEAFF
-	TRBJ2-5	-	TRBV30	TGTGCCTGGAGTAACCTAGTCCAAGAGACCCAGTACTTC	CAWSNLVQETQYF
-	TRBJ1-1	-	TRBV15	TGTGCCACCAGCAGAGAAACAGGCTGGTTCACTGAAGCTTTCTTT	CATSRETGWFTEAFF
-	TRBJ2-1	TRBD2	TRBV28	TGTGCCAGCGCCCTTATCGGGGCTAGCGGATATTACAATGAGCAGTTCTTC	CASALIGASGYYNEQFF
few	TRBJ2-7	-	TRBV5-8	TGTGCCAGCACCCCCCGCCCGGGAACCTACGAGCAGTACTTC	CASTPRPGTYEQYF
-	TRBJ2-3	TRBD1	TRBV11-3	TGTGCCAGCACTATTTCCGGGACAGGGATACAAACGCAGTATTTT	CASTISGTGIQTQYF
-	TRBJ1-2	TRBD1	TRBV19	TGTGCCAGTAGTGGGGCAGGGGGCCACTATGGCTACACCTTC	CASSGAGGHYGYTF
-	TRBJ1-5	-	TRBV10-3	TGTGCCATCAGTGAGTCGGGACAAAATCAGCCCCAGCATTTT	CAISESGQNQPQHF
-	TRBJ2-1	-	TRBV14	TGTGCCAGCAGCCCGGGGACAGAGCAGTTCTTC	CASSPGTEQFF
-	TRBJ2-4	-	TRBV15	TGTGCCACCAGCCCAGGCGGGGCCAAAAACATTCAGTACTTC	CATSPGGAKNIQYF
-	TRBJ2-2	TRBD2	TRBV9	TGTGCCAGCAGCCCGCCGGGACTAGTGGAGACCGGGGAGCTGTTTTTT	CASSPPGLVETGELFF
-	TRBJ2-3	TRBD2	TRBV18	TGTGCCAGCTCGCCCCCGGGGGGGGATACGCAGTATTTT	CASSPPGGDTQYF
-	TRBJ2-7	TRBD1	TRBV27	TGTGCCAGCAGTTCGAAGGGACAGGGTTTTAGCGAGCAGTACTTC	CASSSKGQGFSEQYF
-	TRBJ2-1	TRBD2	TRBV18	TGTGCCAGCTCCCCGCCTAGCGGGAGTAATGAGCAGTTCTTC	CASSPPSGSNEQFF
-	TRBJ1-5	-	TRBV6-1	TGTGCCAGCAGTGAATCCGGGACACCCAATCAGCCCCAGCATTTT	CASSESGTPNQPQHF
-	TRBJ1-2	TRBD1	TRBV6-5	TGTGCCAGCAGGACAGGGGCTCTCTATGGCTACACCTTC	CASRTGALYGYTF
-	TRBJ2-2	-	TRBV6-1	TGTGCCAGCAGGCCCGGGTACTTCGCCGGGGAGCTGTTTTTT	CASRPGYFAGELFF
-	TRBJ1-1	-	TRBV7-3	TGTGCCAGCAGCTCACCCCCCCAGGGAAGGGCTTTCTTT	CASSSPPQGRAFF
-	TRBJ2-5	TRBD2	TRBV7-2	TGTGCCAGCAGCTACGTAGCGGGAGGTTTGTTTGGCCAAGAGACCCAGTACTTC	CASSYVAGGLFGQETQYF
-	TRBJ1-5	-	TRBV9	TGTGCCAGCAGCGCCTCCGGGGATAGCAATCAGCCCCAGCATTTT	CASSASGDSNQPQHF
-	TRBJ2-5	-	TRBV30	TGTGCCTGGAGTGGCGGGGGCCGTGGTATGGAGACCCAGTACTTC	CAWSGGGRGMETQYF
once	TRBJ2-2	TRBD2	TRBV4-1	TGCGCCAGCAGCCAAGATACTAGCGGGAGCACCGGGGAGCTGTTTTTT	CASSQDTSGSTGELFF
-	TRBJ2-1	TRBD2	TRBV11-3	TGTGCCAGCAGTCCGACGCGCGGGAGTTTAGGTGAGCAGTTCTTC	CASSPTRGSLGEQFF
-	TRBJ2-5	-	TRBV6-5	TGTGCCAGCAGTCCACAGGGATCCGAGACCCAGTACTTC	CASSPQGSETQYF
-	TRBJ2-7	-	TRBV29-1	TGCAGCGTCCAAGGACTCTACGAGCAGTACTTC	CSVQGLYEQYF
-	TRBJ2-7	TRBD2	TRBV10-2	TGCGCCAGCAGCCTGGGGGAGGGAGTGAGAGAGCAGTACTTC	CASSLGEGVREQYF
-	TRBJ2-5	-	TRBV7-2	TGTGCCAGCAGCCCCCAGGGCTACCGGGTGGAGACCCAGTACTTC	CASSPQGYRVETQYF
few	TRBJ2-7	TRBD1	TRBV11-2	TGTGCCAGCAGCCCCCCAGGGGGCGTCTACGAGCAGTACTTC	CASSPPGGVYEQYF
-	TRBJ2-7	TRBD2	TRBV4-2	TGTGCCAGCAGCCAGAGGGCGGGAGGGCCTTCCGAGCAGTACTTC	CASSQRAGGPSEQYF
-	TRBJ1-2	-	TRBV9	TGTGCCAGCAGCGCCCGATCAAACAGGGATTATGGCTACACCTTC	CASSARSNRDYGYTF
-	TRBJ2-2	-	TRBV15	TGTGCCACCAGCAGCGGGGGGCCAAACACCGGGGAGCTGTTTTTT	CATSSGGPNTGELFF
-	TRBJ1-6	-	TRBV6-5	TGTGCCAGCAGTAGGGACACTCTAAATTCACCCCTCCACTTT	CASSRDTLNSPLHF
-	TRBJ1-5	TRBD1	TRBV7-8	TGTGCCAGCAGCATTGGACAGGGGACTTCTCAGCCCCAGCATTTT	CASSIGQGTSQPQHF
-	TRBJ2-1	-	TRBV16	TGTGCCAGCAGCCAATGGGGGCGCGGTGAGCAGTTCTTC	CASSQWGRGEQFF
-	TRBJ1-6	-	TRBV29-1	TGCAGCGTTAGGGCCGGGGGTAATTCACCCCTCCACTTT	CSVRAGGNSPLHF
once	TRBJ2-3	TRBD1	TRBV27	TGTGCCAGCACCTGGAGGACAGGGAGCACAGATACGCAGTATTTT	CASTWRTGSTDTQYF
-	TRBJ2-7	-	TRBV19	TGTGCCAGTAGTATAGGTGCGAACTCCTACGAGCAGTACTTC	CASSIGANSYEQYF
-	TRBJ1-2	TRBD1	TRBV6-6	TGTGCCAGCAGAACTCCGGGACAGATTAACTATGGCTACACCTTC	CASRTPGQINYGYTF
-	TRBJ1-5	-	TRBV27	TGTGCCAGCAGTTTATCCGCAGGGAGCAATCAGCCCCAGCATTTT	CASSLSAGSNQPQHF
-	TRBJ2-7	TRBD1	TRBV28	TGTGCCAGCAGTTTGCTCCCCCCGGGACAGGTGATTGACGAGCAGTACTTC	CASSLLPPGQVIDEQYF
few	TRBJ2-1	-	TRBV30	TGTGCCTGGAGTGGACTGTCGCTACATGAGCAGTTCTTC	CAWSGLSLHEQFF
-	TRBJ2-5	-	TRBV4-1	TGCGCCAGCAGCCAAGATCGGAGGAGCGGTCAAGAGACCCAGTACTTC	CASSQDRRSGQETQYF
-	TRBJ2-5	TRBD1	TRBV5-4	TGTGCCAGCAGCCCGACAGGGACGGAGACCCAGTACTTC	CASSPTGTETQYF
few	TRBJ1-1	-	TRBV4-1	TGCGCCAGCAGCCTGAACATGAACACTGAAGCTTTCTTT	CASSLNMNTEAFF
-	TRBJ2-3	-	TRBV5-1	TGCGCCAGCAGCACGACTAGTGGGGGAGATACGCAGTATTTT	CASSTTSGGDTQYF
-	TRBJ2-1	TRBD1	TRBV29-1	TGCAGCCTTGCCCCGGAGACAGGGGTTTTGCATGAGCAGTTCTTC	CSLAPETGVLHEQFF
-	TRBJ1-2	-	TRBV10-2	TGCGCCAGCACGGGGAGGGCTGATAGCTACACCTTC	CASTGRADSYTF
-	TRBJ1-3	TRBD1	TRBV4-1	TGCGCCAGCAGCCAAGAGAACAGGGGTGCGGGGGGAAACACCATATATTTT	CASSQENRGAGGNTIYF
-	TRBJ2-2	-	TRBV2	TGTGCCAGCAGTGAGTCTCGCGCGGGGGAGCTGTTTTTT	CASSESRAGELFF